Presented here are 31 T cell receptor beta chains from one specimen sequenced in a study of radiation and T cells in renal cell carcinoma. Specified time point: blood 2 weeks post-SBRT. Treatment reported: 15 Gy SBRT to primary tumor, nephrectomy 4 weeks later. Repertoires were generated with immunoSEQ multiplex PCR, while TCRdb's copy carries only in-frame clones and drops some. The sample yields tens of thousands of clones, approximately 86% seen once. The material sequenced was blood, taken from a patient whose treatment included radiotherapy and nephrectomy. These receptors all stem from a woman between 50 and 59 years old with renal cell carcinoma.

In DNA form, the CDR3 reads TGTGCCAGCAGCCCCCCTCCGGGGGCCGAAGACACAGATACGCAGTATTTT. It codes for CASSPPPGAEDTDTQYF. This chain joins TRBV28 and TRBJ2-3; D tentatively reads TRBD1 or TRBD2 (6 bases each). CDR3 length: 17 residues. In germline, CDR1 is MDHEN, CDR2 SYDVKM. Trimming shortened V by 6 bases and J by 2 bases, and 21 bases separated the two germline ends.

The chain links TRBV6-5 to TRBJ1-2, with D hard to call. The ends were cut back, 6 bases at V and 2 bases at J, with 7 bases in the middle. In germline, CDR1 is MNHEY, CDR2 SVGAGI. The CDR3 runs 12 residues. CDR3 nucleotides: TGTGCCAGCAGACGTGACAACTATGGCTACACCTTC. Translated, it gives CASRRDNYGYTF.

The J gene is TRBJ1-2, the V gene TRBV4-3; D is ambiguous. Germline V gives CDR1 LGHNA, CDR2 YSLEER. The CDR3 spans 13 residues. Trimming pared 0 bases from V and 4 bases from J, leaving 6 bases between. CDR3: CASSQDAGYGYTF. CDR3 coding DNA: TGCGCCAGCAGCCAAGATGCCGGCTATGGCTACACCTTC.

The chain is built from TRBV27 and TRBJ2-5; D remains ambiguous. Germline CDR1 is MNHEY and CDR2 is SMNVEV (reference sequence). This CDR3 is built from 15 residues. V gave up 2 bases and J gave up 4 bases, with 14 bases separating them. This chain's CDR3 is CASSLDLPDTETQYF. The CDR3, as DNA: TGTGCCAGCAGTTTAGATCTGCCCGACACAGAGACCCAGTACTTC.

This sequence joins TRBV5-4 and TRBJ2-5; D remains ambiguous. Looked up from germline, CDR1 is SGHNT and CDR2 is YYREEE (reference sequence). V was cut by 4 bases and J by 5 bases, with 9 bases left in between. The CDR3 contains 12 residues. The CDR3 nucleotides are TGTGCCAGCAGCCCCGTAGGGGAGACCCAGTACTTC. This gives the protein CASSPVGETQYF.

The rearrangement uses TRBV6-5 and TRBJ1-1, with TRBD1 identical over 8 bases. This CDR3 contains 15 residues. V dropped 4 bases and J dropped 5; count of bases not matched to a gene: 9. Looked up from germline, CDR1 is MNHEY and CDR2 is SVGAGI. CDR3 nucleotides: TGTGCCAGCAGTTCAATAACAGGGGGTGAAACTGAAGCTTTCTTT. Translating it yields CASSSITGGETEAFF.

This clone was recorded only once. The rearrangement uses TRBV28 and TRBJ2-7, with 12 nucleotides matching TRBD1. Germline assignment: CDR1 MDHEN and CDR2 SYDVKM. V lost 4 bases, J lost 3 bases, and 7 bases stayed unmatched. CDR3 length: 16 amino acids. The CDR3 spells CASSSPGTGGLYEQYF. The CDR3 DNA is TGTGCCAGCAGTTCCCCCGGGACAGGGGGCCTCTACGAGCAGTACTTC.

V gene TRBV7-2 combines with J gene TRBJ1-5; a possible D gene is TRBD1 (5 bases). The CDR3 sequence is 16 residues long. Germline CDR1 SGHTA, CDR2 FQGNSA. V dropped 5 bases and J dropped 5 bases, with 19 bases sitting between them. The CDR3 loop is CASSRAGDGVYQPQHF. CDR3 nucleotide sequence: TGTGCCAGCAGCCGCGCTGGGGACGGGGTTTATCAGCCCCAGCATTTT.

V is TRBV4-3 and J is TRBJ1-5; D gene uncertain. Germline loops: CDR1 LGHNA, CDR2 YSLEER. V gave up 0 bases and J gave up 2 bases, with 11 bases separating them. The CDR3 has 16 amino acids. CDR3 DNA: TGCGCCAGCAGCCAAGAACCAATTGTCGGCAATCAGCCCCAGCATTTT. It yields the protein CASSQEPIVGNQPQHF.

The rearrangement links TRBV2 to TRBJ2-7, with D perhaps TRBD2 (5 bases). The CDR3 consists of 13 residues. V lost 7 bases, J lost 3 bases, and 13 bases lay in between. Germline V lookup: CDR1 SNHLY, CDR2 FYNNEI. The CDR3 sequence is CASKAGEIYEQYF. The CDR3 coding sequence is TGTGCCAGCAAGGCGGGTGAGATCTACGAGCAGTACTTC.

For the CDR3, the DNA is TGTGCCAGCAGCGTAGCTTCCGGGGGCAACGGGTGGGAGACCCAGTACTTC. This sequence encodes CASSVASGGNGWETQYF. This chain links TRBV9 with TRBJ2-5, with D possibly being TRBD1 or TRBD2 (6 bases each). Germline V gene lookup returns CDR1 SGDLS and CDR2 YYNGEE. CDR3 size: 17 residues. V lost 0 bases and J lost 5, with 20 bases in between.

This chain joins TRBV11-3 and TRBJ2-3; tentatively, D is TRBD1 (5 bases). The CDR3 consists of 15 residues. CDR1 and CDR2 (germline): SGHNT, YENEEA. Trimming took off 5 bases at V and 0 bases at J, with 12 bases between the two ends. The CDR3 is CASSRTGGSTDTQYF. The CDR3 DNA sequence: TGTGCCAGCAGCCGTACAGGTGGAAGCACAGATACGCAGTATTTT. The full variable domain, its missing parts supplied by reference TRBV11-3 and TRBJ2-3, is EAGVVQSPRYKIIEKKQPVAFWCNPISGHNTLYWYLQNLGQGPELLIRYENEEAVDDSQLPKDRFSAERLKGVDSTLKIQPAELGDSAVYLCASSRTGGSTDTQYFGPGTRLTVL.

The rearrangement joins TRBV7-2 to TRBJ2-2; D unresolved. This CDR3 region has 14 residues. Trimming removed 5 bases from V and 3 bases from J, with 10 bases in between. Germline V gives CDR1 SGHTA, CDR2 FQGNSA. The CDR3 DNA sequence: TGTGCCAGCAGCCAAAGACAAGACACCGGGGAGCTGTTTTTT. Amino acid sequence: CASSQRQDTGELFF.

The genes are TRBV7-6 and TRBJ2-1; 7 bases map to TRBD2. The V gene end was trimmed by 5 bases and the J gene end by 4 bases; junction bases not matched to a gene: 14. The CDR3 loop spans 17 amino acids. Germline loops: CDR1 SGHVS, CDR2 FNYEAQ. Here the CDR3 reads CASSLHRGRSMYNEQFF. The CDR3 region has the DNA TGTGCCAGCAGCCTCCATCGCGGGAGATCCATGTACAATGAGCAGTTCTTC.

This chain uses TRBV7-2 with TRBJ2-5; 9 nucleotides agree with TRBD2. V was pared by 8 bases and J by 5 bases, with 15 bases of the junction left unmatched. Germline loops: CDR1 SGHTA, CDR2 FQGNSA. CDR3 size: 16 residues. This chain's CDR3 is CASSEGLAGLGETQYF. CDR3 nucleotide sequence: TGTGCCAGCTCGGAGGGGCTAGCGGGGTTGGGGGAGACCCAGTACTTC.

The chain couples TRBV6-5 to TRBJ1-5, with TRBD1 matching over 8 bases. The CDR3 contains 15 residues. J was trimmed by 5 bases and V by 7 bases; bases with no gene match: 10. Germline CDR1 MNHEY, CDR2 SVGAGI. The CDR3 region is CASKETGAVYQPQHF. The CDR3 nucleotides read TGTGCCAGCAAGGAGACAGGGGCGGTATATCAGCCCCAGCATTTT.

The chain joins TRBV18 to TRBJ1-1, with D perhaps matching TRBD1 (6 bases). Germline V CDR1 and CDR2: KGHSH, LQKENI. The CDR3 consists of 13 residues. Trimming removed 3 bases from V and 4 bases from J, with 9 bases in between. The CDR3: CASSPDRPTEAFF. DNA of the CDR3: TGTGCCAGCTCACCCGACAGGCCCACTGAAGCTTTCTTT.

This chain joins TRBV28 and TRBJ2-5; no clear D. This CDR3 is 13 amino acids long. Germline CDR1 and CDR2: MDHEN and SYDVKM. Trimming removed 4 bases at V and 6 bases at J, with 12 bases between. The CDR3 DNA sequence: TGTGCCAGCAGTTCCCAGTACAAGCAGACCCAGTACTTC. Its translation: CASSSQYKQTQYF.

V gene TRBV7-9 combines with J gene TRBJ2-1; no reliable D call. CDR1 is SEHNR, CDR2 FQNEAQ, per germline (reference sequence). Trimming pared 3 bases from V and 5 bases from J, leaving 8 bases between. This CDR3 has 13 amino acids. CDR3 region: CASSFDINNEQFF. As DNA, the CDR3 is TGTGCCAGCAGCTTTGACATTAACAATGAGCAGTTCTTC.

By share, this clone ranks as medium-sized. The chain links TRBV5-4 to TRBJ2-7; 7 nucleotides line up with TRBD1. The germline gives CDR1 SGHNT, CDR2 YYREEE (reference sequence). The CDR3 loop spans 14 amino acids. J lost 3 bases, V lost 0 bases, and 3 bases had no gene match. The CDR3 DNA reads as TGTGCCAGCAGCTTGGGGACAGGCGGCTACGAGCAGTACTTC. This codes for CASSLGTGGYEQYF.

This chain joins TRBV30 and TRBJ2-1; a weak D match, TRBD2 (6 bases). The CDR3 extends over 13 amino acids. V was shortened by 4 bases and J by 5 bases, with 12 bases between the two germline ends. CDR1 and CDR2 from the germline V gene are GTSNPN and SVGIG (reference sequence). The CDR3 DNA sequence: TGTGCCTGGAACAAGGGACTTAACAATGAGCAGTTCTTC. Protein sequence: CAWNKGLNNEQFF.

The rearrangement joins TRBV7-2 to TRBJ2-3; TRBD1 matches 8 bases. Germline assignment: CDR1 SGHTA and CDR2 FQGNSA. The CDR3 spans 16 residues. The J segment lost 5 bases and the V segment lost 6 bases, leaving 13 bases of the junction unmatched. Here the CDR3 DNA reads TGTGCCAGCAGGGCTACCGGGACAGGCAGAGGAGATACGCAGTATTTT. Protein: CASRATGTGRGDTQYF.

This rearrangement joins TRBV6-6 to TRBJ2-4; TRBD1 matches at 8 bases. The CDR3 consists of 16 residues. Germline V gene data show CDR1 as MNHNY and CDR2 as SVGAGI (reference sequence). The J segment lost 4 bases and the V segment lost 6 bases, leaving 11 bases of the junction unmatched. The CDR3 DNA reads as TGTGCCAGCAGATCAGAACGAGGACAGGGAAAAAACATTCAGTACTTC. The encoded protein is CASRSERGQGKNIQYF.

The chain uses TRBV11-2 and TRBJ2-7, with 7 bases identical to TRBD2. J lost 0 bases, V lost 5 bases, and 4 bases had no gene match. The CDR3 is made up of 14 amino acids. From germline, CDR1 is SGHAT and CDR2 FQNNGV. CDR3 protein: CASSLGTNSYEQYF. CDR3 nucleotide sequence: TGTGCCAGCAGCCTGGGGACTAACTCCTACGAGCAGTACTTC.

The chain has TRBV15 and TRBJ1-5; perhaps TRBD1 as D (6 bases). Per the germline V gene, CDR1 is LNHNV and CDR2 is YYDKDF (reference sequence). V lost 9 bases and J lost 6, with 18 bases in between. The CDR3 extends over 14 amino acids. CDR3 sequence reads: CATQFVGGGQPQHF. The CDR3 bases are TGTGCCACTCAATTCGTCGGGGGCGGTCAGCCCCAGCATTTT.

The J gene is TRBJ2-1, the V gene TRBV27, with D possibly TRBD2 on 6 matching bases. Trimming pared 5 bases from V and 4 bases from J, leaving 12 bases between. The CDR3 has 14 residues. Germline V gene sequence: CDR1 MNHEY, CDR2 SMNVEV (reference sequence). The CDR3 region is CASSRLGEYNEQFF. The CDR3 DNA follows: TGTGCCAGCAGTCGACTAGGGGAATACAATGAGCAGTTCTTC.

The chain employs TRBV19 and TRBJ2-7, with TRBD2 matching 10 bases. Germline V lookup: CDR1 LNHDA, CDR2 SQIVND (reference sequence). The CDR3 sequence is 16 residues long. V shed 4 bases and J 1 base; nucleotides not matched to a gene: 7. The CDR3 protein is CASSTLASGRSYEQYF. In DNA, the CDR3 is TGTGCCAGTAGTACCCTGGCTAGCGGGAGATCCTACGAGCAGTACTTC.

This clone was seen only a few times. This rearrangement joins TRBV9 to TRBJ1-1, with D perhaps TRBD1 (5 bases). V was cut by 0 bases and J by 1 base, with 7 bases left in between. The CDR3 has 14 amino acids. Looked up from germline, CDR1 is SGDLS and CDR2 is YYNGEE. The CDR3 spells CASSVDQGNTEAFF. In DNA form, the CDR3 reads TGTGCCAGCAGCGTAGACCAGGGGAACACTGAAGCTTTCTTT. The whole variable domain, remainder taken from reference TRBV9 and TRBJ1-1, is DSGVTQTPKHLITATGQRVTLRCSPRSGDLSVYWYQQSLDQGLQFLIQYYNGEERAKGNILERFSAQQFPDLHSELNLSSLELGDSALYFCASSVDQGNTEAFFGQGTRLTVV.

J is TRBJ2-1 and V is TRBV19; 10 bases match TRBD2. The CDR3 is made up of 15 amino acids. The J segment lost 0 bases and the V segment lost 6 bases, leaving 2 bases of the junction unmatched. Germline values: CDR1 LNHDA, CDR2 SQIVND (reference sequence). Written as DNA, the CDR3 is TGTGCCAGTAGGGAGCGGGAGGGCTCCTACAATGAGCAGTTCTTC. The encoded protein is CASREREGSYNEQFF. Filled out from reference TRBV19 and TRBJ2-1, the complete variable domain reads DGGITQSPKYLFRKEGQNVTLSCEQNLNHDAMYWYRQDPGQGLRLIYYSQIVNDFQKGDIAEGYSVSREKKESFPLTVTSAQKNPTAFYLCASREREGSYNEQFFGPGTRLTVL.

The V and J genes are TRBV2 and TRBJ2-7; TRBD2 matches at 9 bases. This CDR3 is 14 amino acids long. Per germline, CDR1 SNHLY and CDR2 FYNNEI. J gave up 5 bases and V 8 bases, and 10 bases lay outside the gene matches. This chain's CDR3 is CASVGREGPNEQYF. As DNA, the CDR3 is TGTGCCAGCGTAGGGCGGGAGGGCCCCAACGAGCAGTACTTC.

The J gene is TRBJ1-5, the V gene TRBV10-2, with TRBD1 matching 7 bases. Germline CDR1 is WSHSY and CDR2 is SAAADI. The CDR3 is 14 amino acids. V lost 2 bases and J lost 4; bases outside the gene matches: 2. The CDR3 spells CASSEGQVNQPQHF. CDR3 nucleotide sequence: TGCGCCAGCAGTGAGGGACAGGTAAATCAGCCCCAGCATTTT.